This T cell receptor (beta chain) is from a study of CD8+CD57+ T cells in acquired aplastic anemia. On the study more broadly: Healthy donors averaged approximately 9.8 million reads for CD4+ cells.

Study-wide findings and caveats: Roughly 28 was the count of CD8+ CDR3 sequences that patients shared with controls.

In germline, CDR1 is ENHRY, CDR2 SYGVKD. V lost 3 bases and J lost 0, with 6 bases in between. CDR3 length: 14 amino acids. It was genomic DNA that served as the template for profiling TCR beta VDJ and CDR3. TCRdb recomputed calls from the reads with MiXCR, one row per CDR3 protein. The sample lists fewer than 45,000 distinct CDR3 sequences, 75% to 85% occurring once. As concerns this clonotype: What it binds is not known.

This clonotype was obtained from a human donor in good health, serving as a control. The V call is TRBV10-3, the J call TRBJ1-5, with D unresolved. Sequencing was done on a sample of sorted CD4+, CD8+, or CD8+CD57+ T cells (not recorded which) from PBMCs. Here the CDR3 reads CAISERISNQPQHF. The DNA of the CDR3 is TGTGCCATCAGTGAACGGATTAGCAATCAGCCCCAGCATTTT.